The 21 T cell receptor beta chains reported below all come from one sample, sequenced in a study of blood T cell repertoires in COVID-19. Assay: immunoSEQ multiplex PCR; the TCRdb copy retains only in-frame clones and omits some. The repertoire includes about 670,000 clones, 70% to 90% of them detected once, and roughly 0.25% sits in the top ten. The sequenced sample consisted of peripheral blood. The receptors here all came from a woman younger than 35 with acute or convalescent COVID-19.

The chain combines TRBV6-5 with TRBJ1-2; no reliable D call. Germline CDR1 is MNHEY and CDR2 is SVGAGI. Trimming stripped 5 bases from V and 1 base from J, with 11 bases between. The CDR3 is 14 residues long. Written as DNA, the CDR3 is TGTGCCAGCAGTCCTCGGAGCCTTAACTATGGCTACACCTTC. Translated, it gives CASSPRSLNYGYTF.

This clone appeared once. The CDR3 sequence: CASSEGRWSSNQPQHF. The CDR3 DNA reads as TGTGCCAGCAGTGAAGGGAGATGGAGTTCCAATCAGCCCCAGCATTTT. The chain has TRBV6-1 and TRBJ1-5; no clear D gene. Trimming took 1 base from V and 3 from J, leaving 13 bases between them. Germline CDR1 reads MNHNS; CDR2 reads SASEGT. The CDR3 runs 16 residues.

The chain links TRBV7-2 to TRBJ1-2, with D unresolved. The length of the CDR3 is 16 residues. Per the germline V gene, CDR1 is SGHTA and CDR2 is FQGNSA. Trimming pared 3 bases from V and 0 bases from J, leaving 14 bases between. The CDR3 bases are TGTGCCAGCAGCTTCCCGGGTGGTCGAACTAACTATGGCTACACCTTC. Protein: CASSFPGGRTNYGYTF.

The chain joins TRBV19 to TRBJ2-6; TRBD1 aligns across 11 bases. The CDR3 covers 18 residues. Germline-derived CDR1 and CDR2 are LNHDA and SQIVND (reference sequence). V was clipped by 7 bases and J by 0 bases; unmatched bases: 8. For the CDR3, the DNA is TGTGCCAGTATTCGGGGGACAGGGGGTTCCTCTGGGGCCAACGTCCTGACTTTC. This translates into CASIRGTGGSSGANVLTF.

The chain is built from TRBV5-8 and TRBJ2-5; TRBD1 matches at 8 bases. The CDR3 sequence is 12 residues long. CDR1 and CDR2 from the germline V gene are SGHTS and YDEGEE. J was trimmed by 5 bases and V by 7 bases; bases with no gene match: 4. CDR3 DNA sequence: TGTGCCAGCTGGACAGGGATGGAGACCCAGTACTTC. Protein product: CASWTGMETQYF.

J is TRBJ1-5 and V is TRBV30, with TRBD1 as a possible D gene (5 bases). The CDR3 spans 15 residues. V shed 3 bases and J shed 1 base, with 13 bases lying between them. Germline V gene data show CDR1 as GTSNPN and CDR2 as SVGIG (reference sequence). CDR3 residues: CAWSERNRSNQPQHF. CDR3 nucleotides: TGTGCCTGGAGCGAACGTAACAGGAGCAATCAGCCCCAGCATTTT. Full variable domain (outside the CDR3, taken from reference TRBV30 and TRBJ1-5): SQTIHQWPATLVQPVGSPLSLECTVEGTSNPNLYWYRQAAGRGLQLLFYSVGIGQISSEVPQNLSASRPQDRQFILSSKKLLLSDSGFYLCAWSERNRSNQPQHFGDGTRLSIL.

V gene TRBV3-1 (or the pseudogene TRBV3-2) combines with J gene TRBJ2-2; 7 bases fit TRBD2. The CDR3 sequence is 14 residues long. The germline gives CDR1 LGHDT, CDR2 YNNKEL (reference sequence). The J segment lost 3 bases and the V segment lost 4 bases, leaving 2 bases of the junction unmatched. Here the CDR3 reads CASSRTSDTGELFF. The CDR3 coding sequence is TGTGCCAGCAGCCGCACTAGCGACACCGGGGAGCTGTTTTTT.

The CDR3 loop is CASMRDLDGTEAFF. Written as DNA, the CDR3 is TGTGCCAGCATGAGAGACTTAGACGGGACTGAAGCTTTCTTT. The chain couples TRBV6-4 to TRBJ1-1; D is unclear. The CDR3 loop spans 14 amino acids. Trimming took 7 bases from V and 5 from J, leaving 17 bases between them. CDR1 is MRHNA and CDR2 is SNTAGT in the germline V gene.

The chain joins TRBV2 to TRBJ1-5; possibly TRBD1 for D (5 bases). The CDR3 is made up of 13 amino acids. The V gene lost 11 bases and the J gene lost 6 bases, with 17 bases spanning the gap. The germline V gene has CDR1 SNHLY and CDR2 FYNNEI. The CDR3: CAAGGVSGQPQHF. The CDR3 nucleotides read TGTGCCGCTGGGGGGGTTTCTGGTCAGCCCCAGCATTTT.

Note on this clone: This specimen includes other DNA sequences encoding the same CDR3. The V gene is TRBV7-2, the J gene TRBJ2-7; 8 nucleotides align to TRBD2. The CDR3 is 15 amino acids. Germline CDR1 SGHTA, CDR2 FQGNSA. Unmatched junction bases numbered 10, after V lost 7 bases and J lost 2 bases. The chain's CDR3 is CASNPSGGHTYEQYF. Here the CDR3 DNA reads TGTGCCAGCAACCCAAGCGGGGGCCATACCTACGAGCAGTACTTC.

This clone has a single count. The chain carries TRBV6-5 and TRBJ1-1, with D perhaps TRBD1 (5 bases). CDR3 length: 13 amino acids. V lost 6 bases and J 0 bases, leaving 8 bases between the germline ends. Germline V gene sequence: CDR1 MNHEY, CDR2 SVGAGI. CDR3 sequence reads: CASRPGLNTEAFF. CDR3 DNA sequence: TGTGCCAGCAGACCAGGGTTGAACACTGAAGCTTTCTTT.

This clone has only one observation. V and J are TRBV7-6 and TRBJ1-2; D might be TRBD1 (6 bases). V lost 2 bases to trimming and J lost 2 bases, with 15 bases between them. CDR3 length: 16 amino acids. Germline V lookup: CDR1 SGHVS, CDR2 FNYEAQ. CDR3 DNA sequence: TGTGCCAGCAGCTTATCGTCCGGGACACTGAACTATGGCTACACCTTC. Translated: CASSLSSGTLNYGYTF.

The chain couples TRBV5-1 to TRBJ2-5; D is perhaps TRBD2 (6 bases). Germline V lookup: CDR1 SGHRS, CDR2 YFSETQ. The CDR3 extends over 14 amino acids. Trimming stripped 4 bases from V and 1 base from J, with 11 bases between. The DNA for the CDR3 is TGCGCCAGCAGCCTAGGAGGGACCCAAGAGACCCAGTACTTC. Translation: CASSLGGTQETQYF.

The chain links TRBV27 to TRBJ2-7; 11 bases agree with TRBD2. The CDR3 sequence is 13 residues long. Trimming cost V 7 bases and J 6 bases; bases outside gene matches: 5. Germline assignment: CDR1 MNHEY and CDR2 SMNVEV (reference sequence). CDR3 sequence (DNA): TGTGCCAGCACCAAGCTAGCGGGGGGCGAGCAGTACTTC. Amino acids: CASTKLAGGEQYF.

This clone was picked up a small number of times. The chain carries TRBV28 and TRBJ2-1; 8 nucleotides line up with TRBD2. V gave up 7 bases and J gave up 5 bases; unmatched junction bases: 7. The germline CDR1 and CDR2 sequences are MDHEN and SYDVKM. This CDR3 region has 14 residues. The CDR3 DNA follows: TGTGCCAGCACCCGGACTAGCCCCCACAATGAGCAGTTCTTC. This translates into CASTRTSPHNEQFF.

This clone was seen a single time. The chain combines TRBV19 with TRBJ2-3; D not resolved. The CDR3 runs 14 residues. Deletions cut 0 bases from V and 1 base from J, with 5 bases between. Germline V gives CDR1 LNHDA, CDR2 SQIVND (reference sequence). CDR3 loop: CASSIDPGTDTQYF. CDR3 nucleotide sequence: TGTGCCAGTAGTATAGATCCAGGCACAGATACGCAGTATTTT.

This chain joins TRBV6-5 and TRBJ1-2, with a possible D match to TRBD1 (5 bases). The germline gives CDR1 MNHEY, CDR2 SVGAGI. The V gene lost 4 bases and the J gene lost 0 bases, with 9 bases spanning the gap. The CDR3 length is 14 residues. CDR3 DNA sequence: TGTGCCAGCAGTTTGACAGTAACTAACTATGGCTACACCTTC. This translates into CASSLTVTNYGYTF.

The chain employs TRBV2 and TRBJ1-3; D remains unclear. V dropped 1 base and J dropped 0 bases, with 7 bases sitting between them. This CDR3 comprises 15 residues. CDR1 and CDR2 (germline): SNHLY, FYNNEI. This CDR3 is CASSEGSGSGNTIYF. CDR3 bases: TGTGCCAGCAGTGAAGGGTCGGGCTCTGGAAACACCATATATTTT.

The rearrangement uses TRBV4-3 and TRBJ2-7, with TRBD2 as a possible D gene (7 bases). The CDR3 has 17 amino acids. Deletions cut 0 bases from V and 2 bases from J, with 17 bases between. Germline V gene sequence: CDR1 LGHNA, CDR2 YSLEER. CDR3 sequence: CASSQDLPRGGPYEQYF. As DNA, the CDR3 is TGCGCCAGCAGCCAAGACCTTCCGAGGGGGGGGCCCTACGAGCAGTACTTC.

The sample holds one count of this clone. The genes are TRBV7-8 and TRBJ2-1, with 7 bases fitting TRBD2. This CDR3 has 14 amino acids. Per the germline V gene, CDR1 is SGHVS and CDR2 is FQNEAQ. Germline trimming cut 4 bases from V and 2 bases from J; bases unmatched to any gene: 2. CDR3 nucleotides: TGTGCCAGCAGCTGGGGGGGGGCCTACAATGAGCAGTTCTTC. Its protein product is CASSWGGAYNEQFF.

This clone has a single count. The V and J genes are TRBV5-1 and TRBJ2-2, with 9 nucleotides matching TRBD2. J was trimmed by 4 bases and V by 0 bases; bases with no gene match: 4. CDR3 length: 16 amino acids. Germline assignment: CDR1 SGHRS and CDR2 YFSETQ. CDR3 residues: CASSLVAGEITGELFF. CDR3 DNA: TGCGCCAGCAGCTTGGTAGCGGGGGAGATCACCGGGGAGCTGTTTTTT.